The rows below give T cell receptor beta chains drawn from one sample of a study of shared clonotypes between healthy human individuals. TCRdb's copy holds only in-frame clones and misses some; the assay was immunoSEQ multiplex PCR. The data hold about 1.1 million clones, with around 77% observed a single time. Material for sequencing was memory CD4+ T cells from PBMCs. The source is a man aged 18-30 years in good health. Some clones in this sample may be carry-over from other donors' samples. The CDR3 runs from the conserved cysteine through the conserved F or W. D genes are given only for firm matches. Clone size, where shown, is once, few, many, or a class for clones that have expanded.

d_call	v_call	clone_size	j_call	cdr3_aa	cdr3_nt
-	TRBV7-7	-	TRBJ2-1	CASSTDSYNEQFF	TGTGCCAGCAGCACCGACTCGTACAATGAGCAGTTCTTC
TRBD1	TRBV29-1	-	TRBJ1-4	CSVGVGRGVEKLFF	TGCAGCGTCGGGGTGGGCAGGGGGGTAGAAAAACTGTTTTTT
TRBD1	TRBV15	-	TRBJ1-1	CATSRDRDVSEAFF	TGTGCCACCAGCAGGGACAGGGATGTCTCTGAAGCTTTCTTT
TRBD2	TRBV7-2	-	TRBJ2-7	CASSLGLAGGWEQYF	TGTGCCAGCAGCTTGGGACTAGCGGGAGGATGGGAGCAGTACTTC
-	TRBV7-9	once	TRBJ1-5	CASSFVGQPQHF	TGTGCCAGCAGCTTCGTGGGACAGCCCCAGCATTTT
-	TRBV7-2	few	TRBJ1-5	CASSFDSNQPQHF	TGTGCCAGCAGCTTCGATAGCAATCAGCCCCAGCATTTT
-	TRBV7-3	-	TRBJ2-7	CASSLFITSEQYF	TGTGCCAGCAGCTTATTCATCACCTCCGAGCAGTACTTC
-	TRBV2	-	TRBJ2-5	CASETEKETQYF	TGTGCCAGCGAGACAGAGAAAGAGACCCAGTACTTC
-	TRBV21-1	-	TRBJ1-5	CASLGQRDQPQHF	TGTGCCAGCCTGGGGCAGCGAGATCAGCCCCAGCATTTT
TRBD2	TRBV6-6	-	TRBJ2-1	CASSAGTNAVF	TGTGCCAGCAGTGCCGGGACTAATGCTGTCTTC
TRBD1	TRBV11-3	-	TRBJ1-3	CASSPGGYSGNTIYF	TGTGCCAGCAGCCCAGGGGGTTACTCTGGAAACACCATATATTTT
-	TRBV10-3	few	TRBJ1-5	CAIRAWGGNQPQHF	TGTGCCATCAGGGCCTGGGGAGGCAATCAGCCCCAGCATTTT
-	TRBV11-2	-	TRBJ2-3	CASSLGFTDTQYF	TGTGCCAGCAGCTTAGGGTTCACAGATACGCAGTATTTT
-	TRBV11-3	-	TRBJ2-2	CASSPDYFSGELFF	TGTGCCAGCAGCCCTGACTATTTTTCCGGGGAGCTGTTTTTT
-	TRBV5-6	-	TRBJ2-5	CASSLTPNQETQYF	TGTGCCAGCAGCCTGACCCCTAACCAAGAGACCCAGTACTTC
TRBD2	TRBV7-8	-	TRBJ2-5	CASAGGGRETQYF	TGTGCCAGCGCCGGTGGCGGGAGGGAGACCCAGTACTTC
-	TRBV28	few	TRBJ1-2	CASSLWSGNGAFGYTF	TGTGCCAGCAGTTTATGGTCAGGGAACGGGGCGTTTGGCTACACCTTC
-	TRBV4-2	-	TRBJ2-2	CASSPQGSQGTGELFF	TGTGCCAGCAGCCCCCAGGGATCCCAGGGAACCGGGGAGCTGTTTTTT
-	TRBV11-3	-	TRBJ2-1	CASSRTLYNEQFF	TGTGCCAGCAGCCGCACCCTCTACAATGAGCAGTTCTTC
TRBD1	TRBV4-1	-	TRBJ2-5	CASSPEDRGGETQYF	TGCGCCAGCAGCCCAGAGGACAGGGGAGGAGAGACCCAGTACTTC
-	TRBV9	-	TRBJ2-2	CASSPQGGTGELFF	TGTGCCAGCAGCCCCCAGGGGGGCACCGGGGAGCTGTTTTTT
TRBD1	TRBV5-4	-	TRBJ1-1	CASSLRTGLTEAFF	TGTGCCAGCAGCCTACGGACAGGGCTCACTGAAGCTTTCTTT
-	TRBV9	-	TRBJ1-2	CASSVGGDFRYGYTF	TGTGCCAGCAGCGTAGGGGGGGACTTTAGGTATGGCTACACCTTC
-	TRBV5-4	few	TRBJ1-2	CASSEDLNYGYTF	TGTGCCAGCAGCGAGGACTTAAACTATGGCTACACCTTC
TRBD1	TRBV7-2	-	TRBJ2-1	CASSRGTGTVNEQFF	TGTGCCAGCAGCCGAGGAACTGGGACAGTCAATGAGCAGTTCTTC
-	TRBV5-1	few	TRBJ1-6	CASSAGGIHNSPLHF	TGCGCCAGCAGCGCCGGGGGAATTCATAATTCACCCCTCCACTTT
-	TRBV2	-	TRBJ2-5	CASSQDQETQYF	TGTGCCAGCAGTCAGGACCAAGAGACCCAGTACTTC
TRBD2	TRBV9	-	TRBJ2-1	CASSPGGEGTEQFF	TGTGCCAGCAGCCCTGGGGGGGAGGGCACTGAGCAGTTCTTC